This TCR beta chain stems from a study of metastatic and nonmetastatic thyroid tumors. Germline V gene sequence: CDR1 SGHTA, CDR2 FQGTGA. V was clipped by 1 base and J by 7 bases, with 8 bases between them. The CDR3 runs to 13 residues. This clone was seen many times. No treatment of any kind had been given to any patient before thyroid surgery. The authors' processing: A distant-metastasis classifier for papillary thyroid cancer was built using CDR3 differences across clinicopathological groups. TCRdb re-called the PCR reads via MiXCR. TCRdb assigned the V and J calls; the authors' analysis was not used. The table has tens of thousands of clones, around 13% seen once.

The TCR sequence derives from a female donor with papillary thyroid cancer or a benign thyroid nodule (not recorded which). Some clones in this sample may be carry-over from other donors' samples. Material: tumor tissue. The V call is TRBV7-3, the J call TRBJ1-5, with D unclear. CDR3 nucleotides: TGTGCCAGCAGCTTAAGTTCGGGACAGCCCCAGCATTTT. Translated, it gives CASSLSSGQPQHF.